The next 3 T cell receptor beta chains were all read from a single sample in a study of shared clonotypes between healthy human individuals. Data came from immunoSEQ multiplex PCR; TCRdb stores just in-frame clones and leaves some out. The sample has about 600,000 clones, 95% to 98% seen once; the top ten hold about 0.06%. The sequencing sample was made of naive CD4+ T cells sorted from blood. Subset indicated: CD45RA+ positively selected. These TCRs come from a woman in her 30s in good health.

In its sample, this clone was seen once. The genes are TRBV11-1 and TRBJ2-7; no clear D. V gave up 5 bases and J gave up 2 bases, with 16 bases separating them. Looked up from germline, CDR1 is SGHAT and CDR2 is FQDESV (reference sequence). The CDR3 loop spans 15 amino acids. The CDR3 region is CASSPVPLGPYEQYF. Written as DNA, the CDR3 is TGTGCCAGCAGCCCTGTACCCCTTGGACCCTACGAGCAGTACTTC.

CDR3 residues: CASRLSRWTEAFF. The DNA of the CDR3 is TGTGCCAGCAGGCTCAGCCGGTGGACTGAAGCTTTCTTT. The rearrangement uses TRBV28 and TRBJ1-1; no clear D gene. Per germline, CDR1 MDHEN and CDR2 SYDVKM. V gave up 6 bases and J gave up 5 bases, with 13 bases separating them. The length of the CDR3 is 13 residues.

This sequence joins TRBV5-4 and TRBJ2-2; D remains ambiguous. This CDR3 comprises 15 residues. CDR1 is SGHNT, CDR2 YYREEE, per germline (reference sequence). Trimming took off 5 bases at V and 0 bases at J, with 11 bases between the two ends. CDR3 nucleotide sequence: TGTGCCAGCAGTCTGGTCACCCCGAACACCGGGGAGCTGTTTTTT. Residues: CASSLVTPNTGELFF.